This T cell receptor beta chain was obtained from a study of identical twins' blood T cells (dated by TCRdb to the early 2010s). Background for the entire study: The approximately twelve libraries, six for the alpha chain and six for the beta chain, yielded some 50 million Illumina reads in total. To assess how genetics influences repertoire formation, the study used next-generation sequencing to compare the TCR alpha and beta chain repertoires of three pairs of monozygous twins. Beyond this particular receptor, the publication reports: How many CDR3 clonotypes two donors shared depended mainly on the product of their cloneset sizes, and the twins did not clearly stray from this trend. Twin pairs were reported to be markedly more alike in V gene usage than unrelated donors were, even when looking at non-selected out-of-frame TCRbeta clonotypes. Among the most abundant TCRbeta clonotypes, every donor shared more CDR3 sequences with her own twin than with unrelated donors. Environmental influences could not be excluded as an explanation for twin similarity, since twins were reared together. The study stated that the proposed role of the TCRalpha J segment in MHC recognition during thymic selection needs to be validated by independent studies.

The donors were six healthy women who made up three monozygous twin pairs. All three twin pairs had been raised together and were thought likely to have encountered the same vaccines and infectious agents. TCR cDNA libraries were prepared from RNA that was isolated from peripheral blood mononuclear cells. Unmatched junction bases come to 9, with V trimmed by 3 bases and J by 4 bases. The CDR3 runs 15 residues from the cysteine to the phenylalanine. Solely the CDR3 DNA is kept, with 45 bases framed from the first base. As encoded in the germline V gene (reference sequence), CDR1 is DFQATT while CDR2 is SNEGSKA. About this clonotype itself: Its antigen remains undetermined. There are no base qualities to consult, and no much larger clone falls within one base.

Library creation used 5' RACE. The run used an Illumina Genome Analyzer IIx. RNA-based TCR cDNA libraries were prepared by a previously described protocol with several modifications. Sample-specific barcodes were introduced on both ends of each TCR cDNA library during cDNA synthesis and amplification to prevent cross-contamination. On the study's bioinformatics: Each library contained about 2 to 3.6 million CDR3-containing reads, and somewhere between about 85,000 and nearly 500,000 clonotypes were identified for each individual. Reads with improper barcode index combinations were discarded, and clonesets were then built for each library with the MiTCR software. While assembling CDR3 clonotypes, MiTCR filtered or rescued low-quality reads and corrected PCR and sequencing errors. Artificial out-of-frame clonotypes were mapped to in-frame sequences, with one indel allowed in the CDR3, and then removed. V and J gene usage similarity between donors was measured as Jensen-Shannon divergence divided by mean entropy. The public reads were quality trimmed at Q25 with fastp and then assembled into clones with MiXCR by TCRdb, keeping productive beta chains. One record per CDR3 amino acid sequence lists the most common genes and DNA. The authors' filters were not applied to this entry. Recorded for this sample are 350,000 to 400,000 distinct CDR3 sequences; about 28% of them occurred a single time. The ten largest account for about 6% of the sample.

The origin of this receptor is a woman aged 18-49 years in good health. This sequence uses TRBV20-1 and TRBJ2-1; 7 of the junction bases match TRBD1. The material sequenced was PBMCs. In nucleotides, the sequence is TGCAGTGCTAGCCTTAATTGGGGACAGTACAATGAGCAGTTCTTC. It encodes CSASLNWGQYNEQFF.